This passage covers 30 T cell receptor beta chains from one sample sequenced in a study of stem cell transplantation in POMP-related autoinflammatory disease. Measured with immunoSEQ multiplex PCR; TCRdb has only the in-frame clones, and not every one. The table has over 60,000 clones, approximately 91% seen once. Sequencing was performed on CD4+ T cells from PBMCs, taken after stem cell transplantation. Every receptor here comes from a human patient with POMP-related autoinflammation and immune dysregulation (PRAID). A share of the T cells may be of graft donor origin.

This chain uses TRBV3-1 (or the pseudogene TRBV3-2) with TRBJ1-2, with D hard to call. This CDR3 is 14 amino acids long. CDR1 is LGHDT and CDR2 is YNNKEL in the germline V gene (reference sequence). Trimming pared 1 base from V and 4 bases from J, leaving 10 bases between. This CDR3 is CASSQVFPTYGYTF. The CDR3 DNA follows: TGTGCCAGCAGCCAAGTTTTCCCCACCTATGGCTACACCTTC.

The genes are TRBV6-5 and TRBJ2-5; the D gene is possibly TRBD1 (5 bases). V was clipped by 7 bases and J by 1 base, with 13 bases between them. Germline V CDR1 and CDR2: MNHEY, SVGAGI. The CDR3 has 14 residues. CDR3 DNA: TGTGCCAGCATTCCTACAGGTTCCCAAGAGACCCAGTACTTC. It specifies CASIPTGSQETQYF.

This clone was recorded once. V gene TRBV5-1 combines with J gene TRBJ2-1, with 9 bases lining up with TRBD2. The V gene end was trimmed by 1 base and the J gene end by 1 base; junction bases not matched to a gene: 3. The V gene's germline CDR1 is SGHRS and CDR2 YFSETQ. This CDR3 comprises 16 residues. The CDR3 DNA reads as TGCGCCAGCAGCTTGCCTACTAGCGGGTCCTACAATGAGCAGTTCTTC. Residues: CASSLPTSGSYNEQFF.

V usage is TRBV4-1 and J usage is TRBJ2-4; 8 bases map to TRBD1. There are 19 residues in the CDR3. The trim removed 1 base at V and 1 base at J, leaving 12 bases unmatched. The germline gives CDR1 MGHRA, CDR2 YSYEKL. The CDR3, as DNA: TGCGCCAGCAGCCAAGCCGACGGGGACAGGTTCCTCGCCAAAAACATTCAGTACTTC. Amino acid sequence: CASSQADGDRFLAKNIQYF.

This CDR3 reads CASSFGQIETQYF. CDR3 coding DNA: TGTGCCAGCAGTTTCGGACAAATAGAGACCCAGTACTTC. The chain couples TRBV12-3 or TRBV12-4 to TRBJ2-5; TRBD1 is a possible D gene (5 bases). The CDR3 contains 13 residues. Trimming stripped 3 bases from V and 4 bases from J, with 9 bases between.

The V gene is TRBV29-1, the J gene TRBJ1-1, with D tentatively TRBD1 (5 bases). Germline V gene lookup returns CDR1 SQVTM and CDR2 ANQGSEA. This CDR3 spans 13 amino acids. V lost 3 bases to trimming and J lost 1 base, with 9 bases between them. CDR3 protein: CSVEGTGNTEAFF. Written as DNA, the CDR3 is TGCAGCGTTGAGGGAACAGGGAACACTGAAGCTTTCTTT.

The J gene is TRBJ1-5, the V gene TRBV18; no definite D call. Germline V lookup: CDR1 KGHSH, CDR2 LQKENI. The CDR3 is 16 amino acids. The V end lost 1 base, the J end lost 2 bases, and 12 bases lay between the germline ends. The CDR3 reads CASSPRADLGNQPQHF. The CDR3 nucleotides are TGTGCCAGCTCACCACGGGCTGACTTGGGCAATCAGCCCCAGCATTTT.

This sequence joins TRBV7-2 and TRBJ2-1, with D possibly matching TRBD2 (6 bases). Trimming cost V 2 bases and J 0 bases, with 8 bases left between them. The CDR3 has 15 residues. CDR1 and CDR2 (germline): SGHTA, FQGNSA. CDR3 loop: CASSLSGFSYNEQFF. CDR3 nucleotide sequence: TGTGCCAGCAGCTTAAGCGGGTTCTCCTACAATGAGCAGTTCTTC.

This sequence joins TRBV5-8 and TRBJ1-6, with D uncertain. V shed 0 bases and J shed 7 bases, with 5 bases lying between them. The CDR3 spans 13 residues. Germline-derived CDR1 and CDR2 are SGHTS and YDEGEE. The CDR3 DNA reads TGTGCCAGCAGCTTGGTTCCGAATTCACCCCTCCACTTT. Translated: CASSLVPNSPLHF. Looking up the rest from reference TRBV5-8 and TRBJ1-6 gives the full variable domain: EAGVTQSPTHLIKTRGQQATLRCSPISGHTSVYWYQQALGLGLQFLLWYDEGEERNRGNFPPRFSGRQFPNYSSELNVNALELEDSALYLCASSLVPNSPLHFGNGTRLTVT.

This clone has only a few counts. The genes are TRBV19 and TRBJ1-2; possibly TRBD1 for D (5 bases). The CDR3 covers 14 residues. Per the germline V gene, CDR1 is LNHDA and CDR2 is SQIVND (reference sequence). Deletions cut 4 bases from V and 5 bases from J, with 14 bases between. The CDR3 region has the DNA TGTGCCAGTAGTACTCTCGACAGCACGTATGGCTACACCTTC. As protein: CASSTLDSTYGYTF.

The CDR3 reads CSVEAGGRGGYEQYF. The CDR3 DNA reads TGCAGCGTTGAAGCTGGGGGACGGGGAGGTTACGAGCAGTACTTC. This chain uses TRBV29-1 with TRBJ2-7; maybe TRBD2 (6 bases). This CDR3 has 15 amino acids. The germline V and J ends were trimmed by 1 base and 4 bases, with 17 bases remaining between them. CDR1 is SQVTM, CDR2 ANQGSEA, per germline.

The chain couples TRBV7-2 to TRBJ2-1, with TRBD2 matching over 10 bases. V was pared by 5 bases and J by 6 bases, with 7 bases of the junction left unmatched. Germline values: CDR1 SGHTA, CDR2 FQGNSA. The CDR3 is made up of 15 amino acids. Here the CDR3 reads CASSRPGLAANEQFF. In nucleotides, the CDR3 is TGTGCCAGCAGCCGCCCCGGACTAGCGGCCAATGAGCAGTTCTTC.

The CDR3: CASGVGGLNEQFF. DNA for the CDR3: TGTGCCAGCGGGGTGGGCGGCTTGAATGAGCAGTTCTTC. This chain links TRBV5-6 with TRBJ2-1; D uncertain. The CDR3 extends over 13 amino acids. Trimming left V 7 bases short and J 7 bases short, with 15 bases between. The germline gives CDR1 SGHDT, CDR2 YYEEEE.

The chain employs TRBV16 and TRBJ2-7; no clear D. Germline CDR1 KGHSY, CDR2 FQNENV. The V gene lost 2 bases and the J gene lost 3 bases, with 5 bases spanning the gap. This CDR3 has 12 amino acids. The CDR3 here is CASSQTVYEQYV. The DNA for the CDR3 is TGTGCCAGCAGCCAAACGGTCTACGAGCAGTACGTC.

The rearrangement links TRBV10-3 to TRBJ2-1; the D is unclear. The length of the CDR3 is 17 residues. Germline-derived CDR1 and CDR2 are ENHRY and SYGVKD. Trimming removed 2 bases at V and 0 bases at J, with 14 bases between. CDR3 DNA sequence: TGTGCCATCAGTGAGGGCAAGGGCCCAAGCTCCTACAATGAGCAGTTCTTC. Its protein product is CAISEGKGPSSYNEQFF.

The chain's CDR3 is CASGTLQETQYF. CDR3 DNA: TGTGCCAGTGGGACTTTACAAGAGACCCAGTACTTC. The chain recombines TRBV28 with TRBJ2-5; D may be TRBD2 (6 bases). Germline assignment: CDR1 MDHEN and CDR2 SYDVKM. The CDR3 has 12 amino acids. V was clipped by 9 bases and J by 2 bases, with 10 bases between them.

This clone was seen only once. This chain links TRBV2 with TRBJ2-1; TRBD1 might be the D (6 bases). Germline V gives CDR1 SNHLY, CDR2 FYNNEI. Trimming took off 7 bases at V and 9 bases at J, with 16 bases between the two ends. CDR3 length: 13 residues. The CDR3, as DNA: TGTGCCAGCACCCTGGAGCAGGGGAGTGAGCAGTTCTTC. Its translation is CASTLEQGSEQFF.

This rearrangement joins TRBV5-1 to TRBJ1-6; D not resolved. V lost 0 bases to trimming and J lost 9 bases, with 13 bases between them. Germline values: CDR1 SGHRS, CDR2 YFSETQ. The CDR3 sequence is 15 residues long. The DNA of the CDR3 is TGCGCCAGCAGCTTGGTAGGGTATAGGAGTTCACCCCTCCACTTT. It encodes CASSLVGYRSSPLHF.

The chain is built from TRBV21-1 and TRBJ1-2. TRBV21-1 is classified as a pseudogene. The CDR3 has 13 residues. The CDR3 coding sequence is TGTGCCAGCAGCAAAAGGCCCCCCGTGGGCTACACCTTC. It translates to CASSKRPPVGYTF.

The chain uses TRBV3-1 (or the pseudogene TRBV3-2) and TRBJ2-5; D remains ambiguous. This CDR3 is 11 amino acids long. From germline, CDR1 is LGHDT and CDR2 YNNKEL (reference sequence). Trimming shortened V by 6 bases and J by 3 bases, and 5 bases separated the two germline ends. CDR3 in amino acids: CASRIKETQYF. The CDR3 DNA follows: TGTGCCAGCAGAATAAAAGAGACCCAGTACTTC.

V usage is TRBV30 and J usage is TRBJ1-4; unclear D gene. Germline values: CDR1 GTSNPN, CDR2 SVGIG (reference sequence). Deletions cut 0 bases from V and 8 bases from J, with 10 bases between. The CDR3 extends over 13 amino acids. The CDR3 loop reads CAWSVDLREKLFF. CDR3 coding DNA: TGTGCCTGGAGTGTTGACCTCCGAGAAAAACTGTTTTTT.

The V and J genes are TRBV9 and TRBJ2-2; no definite D call. CDR3 length equals 12 residues. Germline assignment: CDR1 SGDLS and CDR2 YYNGEE. V gave up 4 bases and J gave up 2 bases, with 3 bases separating them. CDR3 DNA: TGTGCCAGCAGCCCCAACACCGGGGAGCTGTTTTTT. Residues: CASSPNTGELFF.

The rearrangement links TRBV5-1 to TRBJ2-7; D remains ambiguous. The germline CDR1 and CDR2 sequences are SGHRS and YFSETQ. The CDR3 runs 13 residues. The V end was cut by 5 bases, the J end by 4 bases, with 13 bases between. In nucleotides, the CDR3 is TGCGCCAGCAGTTATACACTCAGTTACGAGCAGTACTTC. Encoded protein: CASSYTLSYEQYF.

This chain uses TRBV29-1 with TRBJ1-4; tentative D call: TRBD1 (5 bases). In germline, CDR1 is SQVTM, CDR2 ANQGSEA. The CDR3 is 14 residues long. V lost 7 bases to trimming and J lost 4 bases, with 16 bases between them. Here the CDR3 DNA reads TGCAGCGCGGGGGTTTGGGAGGGTAATGAAAAACTGTTTTTT. It translates to CSAGVWEGNEKLFF.

V usage is TRBV10-1 and J usage is TRBJ2-1, with 8 bases fitting TRBD2. Germline lookup yields CDR1 WNHNN and CDR2 SYGVQD (reference sequence). The CDR3 covers 16 residues. The V segment lost 0 bases and the J segment 3 bases; nucleotides outside the gene matches: 4. The CDR3 bases are TGCGCCAGCAGTGAGTCGTCGGGACTAGACTACAATGAGCAGTTCTTC. Translation gives CASSESSGLDYNEQFF.

This clone was recorded only once. This chain connects TRBV14 to TRBJ1-5; D is ambiguous. CDR1 and CDR2 from the germline V gene are SGHDN and FVKESK. The length of the CDR3 is 19 residues. Trimming removed 0 bases from V and 2 bases from J, with 20 bases in between. CDR3 sequence reads: CASSQDRERAFLCNQPQHF. CDR3 nucleotides: TGTGCCAGCAGCCAAGATAGGGAAAGGGCCTTCCTCTGCAATCAGCCCCAGCATTTT.

The rearrangement links TRBV5-4 to TRBJ2-7; D is ambiguous. The germline V gene encodes CDR1 SGHNT and CDR2 YYREEE (reference sequence). This CDR3 comprises 16 residues. V dropped 4 bases and J dropped 1 base, with 18 bases sitting between them. CDR3 residues: CASSHGNKPRSYEQYF. DNA for the CDR3: TGTGCCAGCAGCCACGGAAACAAACCCCGGTCCTACGAGCAGTACTTC.

The CDR3 sequence is CASSFETGIYGYTF. The CDR3 nucleotides read TGCGCCAGCAGCTTCGAGACAGGGATCTATGGCTACACCTTC. The rearrangement uses TRBV5-1 and TRBJ1-2; 7 bases fit TRBD1. This CDR3 has 14 residues. Germline V lookup: CDR1 SGHRS, CDR2 YFSETQ. Losses at the gene ends were 2 bases for V and 4 bases for J; bases not matched to a gene: 5.

CDR3: CASRTDRVGNQPQHF. For the CDR3, the DNA is TGTGCCAGCAGAACGGACAGGGTCGGGAATCAGCCCCAGCATTTT. The rearrangement uses TRBV28 and TRBJ1-5, with 8 positions matching TRBD1. J lost 4 bases, V lost 6 bases, and 8 bases had no gene match. This CDR3 has 15 residues. Germline-derived CDR1 and CDR2 are MDHEN and SYDVKM.

J is TRBJ2-1 and V is TRBV5-1; 15 bases agree with TRBD2. The CDR3 runs to 16 residues. Germline lookup yields CDR1 SGHRS and CDR2 YFSETQ. Trimming took 0 bases from V and 9 from J; bases not matched to a gene: 4. In nucleotides, the CDR3 is TGCGCCAGCAGCTTGGCTGGACTAGCGGGGGGGCTTGAGCAGTTCTTC. Translated: CASSLAGLAGGLEQFF.